This TCR beta chain originates from a study of patients and donors after allogeneic stem cell transplantation. TCRdb re-called the RT-PCR reads through MiXCR, storing one row per CDR3 protein. Of approximately 150,000 distinct CDR3 sequences in the sample, 30% were seen once. The receptor comes from a human donor who was either an allogeneic HSCT recipient or a stem cell or donor lymphocyte infusion donor (not recorded which). It is not recorded whose cells these are; they may come from a transplant donor. Sequencing was performed on blood, either unsorted or a sorted T cell fraction (not recorded which).

This CDR3 is CASSQFIDTQYF. The CDR3 DNA follows: TGCGCCAGCAGCCAATTTATAGATACGCAGTATTTT. This chain connects TRBV4-1 to TRBJ2-3; no reliable D call. The V end was cut by 2 bases, the J end by 5 bases, with 5 bases between. Germline assignment: CDR1 MGHRA and CDR2 YSYEKL. CDR3 length: 12 residues.